A single T cell receptor (beta chain) is shown here with its context. Its antigen is not known. This specimen belongs to a study of cytomegalovirus exposure and HLA in healthy donors. Study results and caveats: A later analysis linked a missense variant in DCLRE1C to the trimming of TCR beta V and J genes. Later on, an analysis showed TCR association rates differing by HLA locus, with DRB1 the most and HLA-C the fewest. According to the study, roughly 160 TCR beta chains were cytomegalovirus-associated.

Losses at the gene ends were 8 bases for V and 4 bases for J; bases not matched to a gene: 10. This CDR3 spans 15 amino acids. Germline lookup yields CDR1 MDHEN and CDR2 SYDVKM. Researchers ran the PCR with 60 Vbeta and 13 Jbeta primers. Sequencing used immunoSEQ multiplex PCR; TCRdb keeps in-frame clones, though not all of them. Among 130,000 to 150,000 clones listed, about 78% were seen once. Sequencing was performed on PBMCs. This TCR was sampled from a man between 18 and 29 years old in good health and CMV-seronegative. J is TRBJ1-5 and V is TRBV28; 8 nucleotides line up with TRBD1. CDR3 bases: TGTGCCAGCGGAGCCATGACAGGGGTTAATCAGCCCCAGCATTTT. It yields the protein CASGAMTGVNQPQHF. Full variable domain (rest looked up from reference TRBV28 and TRBJ1-5): DVKVTQSSRYLVKRTGEKVFLECVQDMDHENMFWYRQDPGLGLRLIYFSYDVKMKEKGDIPEGYSVSREKKERFSLILESASTNQTSMYLCASGAMTGVNQPQHFGDGTRLSIL.